This T cell receptor (beta chain) stems from a study of shared clonotypes between healthy human individuals. The data were produced by immunoSEQ multiplex PCR, yet TCRdb's version contains in-frame clones alone and is incomplete. The sample holds hundreds of thousands of clones, approximately 73% seen once. The germline V gene has CDR1 SGHTS and CDR2 YDEGEE. J gave up 2 bases and V 4 bases, and 9 bases lay outside the gene matches. The CDR3 is 16 residues long. The TCR sequence derives from a woman in her 30s in good health. This chain links TRBV5-8 with TRBJ2-1; TRBD1 matches at 7 bases. Material for sequencing was memory CD4+ T cells sorted from blood. Specified subset: CD45RA-negative fraction. The CDR3 DNA reads as TGTGCCAGCAGCGCAGGAATGGGACAGACCTACAATGAGCAGTTCTTC. Translation gives CASSAGMGQTYNEQFF. Together with reference TRBV5-8 and TRBJ2-1, the CDR3 gives the full variable domain: EAGVTQSPTHLIKTRGQQATLRCSPISGHTSVYWYQQALGLGLQFLLWYDEGEERNRGNFPPRFSGRQFPNYSSELNVNALELEDSALYLCASSAGMGQTYNEQFFGPGTRLTVL.